This T cell receptor (beta chain) was sequenced in a study of shared clonotypes between healthy human individuals (dated by TCRdb to 2020 to 2022). At the level of the whole study: A couple of women and a few men aged 18 to 49 years were included in the cohort. The study deeply sequenced blood TCR repertoires of five healthy adults to estimate repertoire size and the extent of clonotype sharing between individuals. For each donor, three plates each were used for CD4 naive and CD4 memory, two plates were used for CD8 naive, and one plate was used for CD8 memory. Each donor's leukapheresis produced roughly between roughly 0.9 and 8.9 billion PBMCs. To increase sequencing depth and limit assay-specific biases, different laboratories used diverse techniques to prepare libraries and sequence TCR repertoires. The research as a whole found: The genetic and exposure-history diversity represented was limited by the small number of donors. Rarefaction of sorted-subset datasets indicated incomplete sequencing despite the large sequencing depth. Compared with non-shared clonotypes, clonotypes shared by all four sorted-subset donors had higher generation probabilities. When several donors were compared, the shared fraction of clonotypes was around 4.6% for naive CD4, about 4% for naive CD8, 2.3% for memory CD4, and 0.4% for memory CD8. Larger estimated clonotype richness was generally found for naive subsets than for memory subsets. Sampling was restricted to blood, and TCR repertoires in tissues likely differ from the TCR repertoires found in blood. Based on pairwise subsampling, the degree of clonotype sharing among donors was expected to be affected by sequencing depth.

Points on this clone: Its recognized antigen is unknown. No base quality information exists; no much larger clone differs at one position.

CD8 naive samples were obtained by positive selection for CCR7 among CD45RO-negative cells, yielding a CD45RA+CCR7+ population from which TemRA cells were excluded. The donors were healthy, HIV-negative adults who had no recently reported acute infections or vaccinations. All donors were Caucasian adults living in Nashville, Tennessee, USA. Blood was obtained by leukapheresis, after which PBMCs were separated by Ficoll-Histopaque density gradient centrifugation and cryopreserved in liquid nitrogen vapor phase. Purity and quantity of every magnetically sorted T cell population were checked by analytical flow cytometry. Genomic DNA was isolated from each sorted fraction and quantified by UV absorbance on a Nanodrop 2000c. Using the deep immunoSEQ assay, TCR CDR3 regions were amplified from genomic DNA by multiplex PCR. Extracted genomic DNA from each cell subset was distributed evenly across all wells of several immunoSEQ 96-well plates, and each plate was treated as a replicate. For sorted subsets, about 220 ng of genomic DNA, equivalent to around 30,000 T cell genomes, went into each replicate PCR. Purified libraries were measured with a Qubit 3.0 fluorometer, size-checked on a Bioanalyzer 2100, and measured again with the KAPA Library Quantification kit. Every immunoSEQ 96-well plate was sequenced on a dedicated single-read 150-cycle Illumina NextSeq 550 flow cell. Concerning the study's data processing: Because the immunoSEQ output held only junctional sequences and lacked quality scores, the filtering could not match the filtering applied to full-length reads. To assign V/J genes and CDR3, sequences were annotated against IMGT germline references using PyIR, a Python wrapper for IgBLAST v1.9. Any read was removed if the V/J assignment was weak (E-value above 1e-6), the CDR3 was missing, or the read contained stop codons, out-of-frame junctions, or ambiguous translated residues. V3J clonotypes were defined as sequences sharing the same inferred V gene, J gene, and CDR3 amino acid sequence. To compute the percentage overlap between repertoires, the number of shared unique clonotypes was divided by the size of the smaller repertoire. Repertoire richness was assessed with RTK rarefaction, the Chao1 estimator, and Recon v2.1 estimates of unobserved clonotypes. For all TCRbeta clonotypes obtained by the gDNA method from a few donors, generation probabilities were computed with OLGA. In its TCRdb copy, this immuneACCESS table keeps in-frame sequences only and misses some clones. Where compared with another copy, unresolved V genes explain less than half of these, and the others have no known cause. V and J calls and clone size are given by that table; D and trimming were obtained from the DNA. The sample data list approximately 810,000 clones, and over 90% of these were observed just once. Around 24% of the sample lies in the top ten.

The TCR comes from a man aged 25-45 years in good health. The sequenced sample consisted of naive CD8+ T cells sorted from blood. The cell subset or site label corresponds to: CD45RA+CCR7+.

CDR3 loop: CASRDTGTDTQYF. Read as DNA, the sequence is TGTGCCAGCAGGGACACAGGCACAGATACGCAGTATTTT. The chain couples TRBV6-1 to TRBJ2-3, and TRBD1 may be the D gene, going by 5 matching bases. The CDR1 and CDR2 encoded by the germline V gene are MNHNS and SASEGT. V is clipped by 6 bases and J by 1 base, and the sequence between their germline boundaries is 8 bases long. Including cysteine and phenylalanine, the CDR3 has 13 amino acids. The DNA shown is the 39-base CDR3, in frame from base 1.